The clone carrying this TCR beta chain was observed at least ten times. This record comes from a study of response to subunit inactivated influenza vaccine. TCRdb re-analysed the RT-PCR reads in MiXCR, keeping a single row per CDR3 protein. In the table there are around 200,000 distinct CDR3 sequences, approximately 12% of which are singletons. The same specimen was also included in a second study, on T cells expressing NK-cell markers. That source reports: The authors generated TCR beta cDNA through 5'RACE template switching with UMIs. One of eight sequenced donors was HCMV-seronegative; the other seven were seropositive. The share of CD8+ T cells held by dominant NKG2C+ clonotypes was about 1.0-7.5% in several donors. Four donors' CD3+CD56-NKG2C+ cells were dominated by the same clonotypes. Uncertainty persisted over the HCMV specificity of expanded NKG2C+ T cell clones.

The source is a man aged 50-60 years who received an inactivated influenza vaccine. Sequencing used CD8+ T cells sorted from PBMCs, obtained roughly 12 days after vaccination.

The DNA for the CDR3 is TGCGCCAGCAGCCAAACGGATTCACCCCTCCACTTT. Translating gives CASSQTDSPLHF. V is TRBV4-1 and J is TRBJ1-6; D unresolved. Trimming stripped 2 bases from V and 8 bases from J, with 4 bases between. This CDR3 spans 12 amino acids. CDR1 is MGHRA, CDR2 YSYEKL, per germline.